Sequencing of this TCR beta chain was carried out in a study of blood T cell repertoires in COVID-19. Study at large: The United States, Italy and Spain supplied acute and convalescent COVID-19 samples. In each case, the material was cDNA or gDNA derived from T cells, B-cell-depleted T cells, or PBMCs.

Seattle patients were enrolled while actively infected and followed longitudinally. Original methodology: Reference gene primers were amplified, and this amplification served to estimate nucleated cell counts. Some clones are missing from TCRdb's copy, which holds only in-frame ones; the method was immunoSEQ multiplex PCR. V, J and clone size are those of that table, while D and trimming were read from the DNA. The sample contains 150,000 to 250,000 clones, 70% to 80% of which appear only once. Sequenced: peripheral blood. This clonotype was obtained from a woman in her thirties or forties with COVID-19, enrolled during active disease.

CDR3 amino acids: CASSQEGGTQYF. The CDR3 DNA reads as TGTGCCAGCAGCCAAGAAGGGGGTACGCAGTATTTT. This rearrangement joins TRBV3-1 (or the pseudogene TRBV3-2) to TRBJ2-3, with a possible D match to TRBD1 (6 bases). This CDR3 spans 12 amino acids. CDR1 is LGHDT and CDR2 is YNNKEL in the germline V gene (reference sequence). V lost 0 bases to trimming and J lost 8 bases, with 6 bases between them.